Listed here is a single TCR beta chain. The entry originates in a study of memory CD4+ T cells and cytomegalovirus serostatus. About the study: This sample comes from healthy Belgian adults, several CMV seropositive, roughly 22 seronegative.

Original methodology: After removing out-of-frame reads, millions of distinct TCRbeta sequences remained. Sequencing was performed with immunoSEQ multiplex PCR; in TCRdb, only in-frame clones are kept and a portion is missing. The D gene and trimming were derived from the DNA, and the V and J assignments and clone size from that table. The sample yields about 41,000 clones, less than 80% seen once. Single viable CD3+CD4+CD8-CD45RO+ cells were sorted as the memory CD4+ T cells. Sequencing was done on a sample of memory CD4+ T cells from blood. This sequence was found in an adult in good health and CMV-seronegative.

The CDR3 nucleotides are TGTGCCAGCAGTAGCAGTGACTTCGCCTACGAGCAGTACTTC. Protein sequence: CASSSSDFAYEQYF. The chain couples TRBV2 to TRBJ2-7, with D uncertain. CDR1 and CDR2 from the germline V gene are SNHLY and FYNNEI. This CDR3 has 14 amino acids. The ends were cut back, 5 bases at V and 2 bases at J, with 13 bases in the middle.